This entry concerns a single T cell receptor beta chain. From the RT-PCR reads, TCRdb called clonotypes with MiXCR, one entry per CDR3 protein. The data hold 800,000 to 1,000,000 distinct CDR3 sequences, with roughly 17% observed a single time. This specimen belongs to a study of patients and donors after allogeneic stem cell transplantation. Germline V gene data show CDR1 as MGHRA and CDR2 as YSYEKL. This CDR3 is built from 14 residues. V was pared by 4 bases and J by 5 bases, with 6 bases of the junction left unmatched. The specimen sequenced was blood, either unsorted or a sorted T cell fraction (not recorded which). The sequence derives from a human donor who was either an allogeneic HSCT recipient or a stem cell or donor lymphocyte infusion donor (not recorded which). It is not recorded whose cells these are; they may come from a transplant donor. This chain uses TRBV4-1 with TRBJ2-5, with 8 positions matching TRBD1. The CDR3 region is CASSLTDRVETQYF. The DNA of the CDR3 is TGCGCCAGCAGCCTAACGGACAGGGTCGAGACCCAGTACTTC.